This T cell receptor beta chain emerged from a study of early stage breast cancer tumors. Study observations and caveats: Enriched TCRB sequences shared across patients were mostly commonly generated sequences. Tumor and normal breast were distinguished via blood comparison in 14 of 16 patients.

Only one count was recorded for this clone. The antigen is undetermined. Libraries were prepared by immunoSEQ multiplex PCR; TCRdb keeps only in-frame clonotypes and omits some of them. The table lists about 72,000 clones, more than 65% of them singletons. Germline V gene data show CDR1 as SGHTA and CDR2 as FQGNSA. The CDR3 runs to 13 residues. V gave up 5 bases and J gave up 4 bases, with 9 bases separating them. The TCR was taken from a person between 55 and 70 years old with breast cancer. The chain is built from TRBV7-2 and TRBJ1-5; D is perhaps TRBD1 (5 bases). The specimen sequenced was blood. CDR3 sequence reads: CASSLDTNQPQHF. The CDR3 bases are TGTGCCAGCAGCCTGGACACGAATCAGCCCCAGCATTTT.